The 17 T cell receptor beta chains given below trace back to one sample, sequenced in a study of blood T cell repertoires in COVID-19. The assay was immunoSEQ multiplex PCR, and TCRdb's table has in-frame clones only and misses some. The sample consists of 250,000 to 300,000 clones, nearly 90% of them appearing once. Sequenced: peripheral blood. Source of these receptors: a woman between 25 and 40 years old with COVID-19, enrolled during active disease.

The V and J genes are TRBV28 and TRBJ2-3; 11 bases line up with TRBD2. V dropped 1 base and J dropped 7; count of bases not matched to a gene: 10. Germline lookup yields CDR1 MDHEN and CDR2 SYDVKM. The CDR3 runs to 17 residues. Here the CDR3 DNA reads TGTGCCAGCAGTTTATTTCAACTAGCGGGGGCAGAAAATACGCAGTATTTT. This codes for CASSLFQLAGAENTQYF.

The chain joins TRBV3-1 (or the pseudogene TRBV3-2) to TRBJ2-1, with D possibly TRBD2 on 5 matching bases. Per the germline V gene, CDR1 is LGHDT and CDR2 is YNNKEL (reference sequence). The CDR3 is 12 residues long. V lost 0 bases to trimming and J lost 8 bases, with 5 bases between them. CDR3 DNA: TGTGCCAGCAGCCAAGACGGGGATGAGCAGTTCTTC. Its translation is CASSQDGDEQFF.

CDR3 bases: TGTGCCAGCAGCTTAGCGGGGGGGCCGCTCAATGAGCAGTTCTTC. It specifies CASSLAGGPLNEQFF. This chain joins TRBV7-9 and TRBJ2-1; a weak D match, TRBD2 (7 bases). Trimming shortened V by 0 bases and J by 6 bases, and 12 bases separated the two germline ends. Germline V CDR1 and CDR2: SEHNR, FQNEAQ (reference sequence). The CDR3 has 15 residues.

The genes are TRBV7-6 and TRBJ1-1; 8 bases align to TRBD1. J was trimmed by 4 bases and V by 0 bases; bases with no gene match: 7. This CDR3 spans 16 amino acids. Germline CDR1 reads SGHVS; CDR2 reads FNYEAQ. CDR3 DNA sequence: TGTGCCAGCAGCTTAGCGCAGGGGGCGTATCGCACTGAAGCTTTCTTT. Translating it yields CASSLAQGAYRTEAFF.

With respect to this clone: Other DNA variants within this sample encode the same CDR3. The rearrangement uses TRBV6-5 and TRBJ1-2, with a tentative D call TRBD1 (5 bases). Germline V CDR1 and CDR2: MNHEY, SVGAGI. V was pared by 4 bases and J by 8 bases, with 11 bases between. The CDR3 extends over 12 amino acids. DNA of the CDR3: TGTGCCAGCAGTTCTCAGGGTGGGGGCTACACCTTC. Protein: CASSSQGGGYTF.

V and J are TRBV6-5 and TRBJ2-7, with D perhaps TRBD1 (5 bases). The V gene lost 6 bases and the J gene lost 3 bases, with 9 bases spanning the gap. CDR1 MNHEY and CDR2 SVGAGI come from the germline V gene. The CDR3 sequence is 12 residues long. Written as DNA, the CDR3 is TGTGCCAGCAGCGCCGACAGCTACGAGCAGTACTTC. Translating gives CASSADSYEQYF.

The gene calls are TRBV5-4 and TRBJ1-1; D gene ambiguous. The CDR3 is 11 residues long. V was clipped by 1 base and J by 8 bases, with 6 bases between them. In germline, CDR1 is SGHNT, CDR2 YYREEE (reference sequence). The CDR3 bases are TGTGCCAGCAGCTTGCGCGGGGAAGCTTTCTTT. Translating gives CASSLRGEAFF. Full variable domain (missing parts from reference TRBV5-4 and TRBJ1-1): ETGVTQSPTHLIKTRGQQVTLRCSSQSGHNTVSWYQQALGQGPQFIFQYYREEENGRGNFPPRFSGLQFPNYSSELNVNALELDDSALYLCASSLRGEAFFGQGTRLTVV.

The chain is built from TRBV19 and TRBJ1-5; 7 bases align to TRBD1. CDR1 is LNHDA, CDR2 SQIVND, per germline (reference sequence). J lost 7 bases, V lost 7 bases, and 4 bases had no gene match. This CDR3 is built from 12 residues. CDR3 sequence: CASKGAGQPQHF. The CDR3 DNA reads as TGTGCCAGTAAGGGGGCCGGGCAGCCCCAGCATTTT.

The chain couples TRBV11-2 to TRBJ2-3; 8 bases match TRBD2. The CDR3 length is 16 residues. Germline assignment: CDR1 SGHAT and CDR2 FQNNGV. V dropped 1 base and J dropped 5; count of bases not matched to a gene: 8. CDR3 nucleotides: TGTGCCAGCAGCTTAGGAGCGGGGGCAATGGGAGATACGCAGTATTTT. This sequence encodes CASSLGAGAMGDTQYF. Variable domain in full (rest from reference TRBV11-2 and TRBJ2-3): EAGVAQSPRYKIIEKRQSVAFWCNPISGHATLYWYQQILGQGPKLLIQFQNNGVVDDSQLPKDRFSAERLKGVDSTLKIQPAKLEDSAVYLCASSLGAGAMGDTQYFGPGTRLTVL.

The rearrangement joins TRBV5-5 to TRBJ1-1; no definite D call. V lost 0 bases, J lost 1 base, and 7 bases lay in between. From germline, CDR1 is SGHKS and CDR2 YYEKEE (reference sequence). CDR3 size: 14 residues. CDR3: CASSLDARNTEAFF. As DNA, the CDR3 is TGTGCCAGCAGCTTGGACGCGAGGAACACTGAAGCTTTCTTT. The whole variable domain, remainder taken from reference TRBV5-5 and TRBJ1-1, is DAGVTQSPTHLIKTRGQQVTLRCSPISGHKSVSWYQQVLGQGPQFIFQYYEKEERGRGNFPDRFSARQFPNYSSELNVNALLLGDSALYLCASSLDARNTEAFFGQGTRLTVV.

V and J are TRBV7-9 and TRBJ1-1, with D unclear. Germline loops: CDR1 SEHNR, CDR2 FQNEAQ (reference sequence). V was trimmed by 3 bases and J by 0 bases, leaving 11 bases between them. CDR3 length: 15 amino acids. CDR3 nucleotide sequence: TGTGCCAGCAGCTTCTCGGTCGGGATGAACACTGAAGCTTTCTTT. This codes for CASSFSVGMNTEAFF.

The chain has TRBV7-9 and TRBJ2-7, with D perhaps TRBD2 (5 bases). The CDR3 is 15 residues long. V gave up 1 base and J gave up 3 bases, with 13 bases separating them. The germline gives CDR1 SEHNR, CDR2 FQNEAQ (reference sequence). Here the CDR3 DNA reads TGTGCCAGCAGCTTAGGACAAGCGGATGGCTACGAGCAGTACTTC. The encoded protein is CASSLGQADGYEQYF.

The rearrangement joins TRBV6-4 to TRBJ2-1, with TRBD2 matching over 8 bases. J lost 0 bases, V lost 3 bases, and 7 bases had no gene match. Germline V gene lookup returns CDR1 MRHNA and CDR2 SNTAGT. CDR3 length: 17 amino acids. The CDR3: CASSELPTSGSYNEQFF. The CDR3 DNA sequence: TGTGCCAGCAGTGAGCTGCCTACTAGCGGCTCCTACAATGAGCAGTTCTTC.

The rearrangement uses TRBV9 and TRBJ1-2; TRBD1 is a possible D gene (5 bases). The CDR3 totals 18 residues. Trimming pared 4 bases from V and 0 bases from J, leaving 22 bases between. Germline values: CDR1 SGDLS, CDR2 YYNGEE. The CDR3, as DNA: TGTGCCAGCAGCCCTCGATGGGTCGACAGTTCAGCTAACTATGGCTACACCTTC. Protein product: CASSPRWVDSSANYGYTF.

This clone appeared a single time. J is TRBJ2-1 and V is TRBV6-5; 8 bases agree with TRBD2. In germline, CDR1 is MNHEY, CDR2 SVGAGI. The CDR3 consists of 15 residues. With 5 bases clipped from V and 7 bases from J, the junction kept 10 bases outside the gene matches. The CDR3 DNA reads as TGTGCCAGCAGTCCCTTACGACTAGCGAAAAATGAGCAGTTCTTC. It is translated as CASSPLRLAKNEQFF.

This chain joins TRBV28 and TRBJ1-1; D remains ambiguous. The V gene lost 4 bases and the J gene lost 5 bases, with 5 bases spanning the gap. The V gene's germline CDR1 is MDHEN and CDR2 SYDVKM. CDR3 length: 11 residues. DNA of the CDR3: TGTGCCAGCAGTTCGAGTACTGAAGCTTTCTTT. It encodes CASSSSTEAFF.

The chain joins TRBV7-9 to TRBJ2-1; D unresolved. This CDR3 spans 13 amino acids. Germline V gives CDR1 SEHNR, CDR2 FQNEAQ (reference sequence). Trimming removed 1 base from V and 7 bases from J, with 8 bases in between. CDR3 sequence: CASSLVPGNEQFF. DNA of the CDR3: TGTGCCAGCAGCTTAGTACCCGGGAATGAGCAGTTCTTC. The full variable domain, its missing parts supplied by reference TRBV7-9 and TRBJ2-1, is DTGVSQNPRHKITKRGQNVTFRCDPISEHNRLYWYRQTLGQGPEFLTYFQNEAQLEKSRLLSDRFSAERPKGSFSTLEIQRTEQGDSAMYLCASSLVPGNEQFFGPGTRLTVL.